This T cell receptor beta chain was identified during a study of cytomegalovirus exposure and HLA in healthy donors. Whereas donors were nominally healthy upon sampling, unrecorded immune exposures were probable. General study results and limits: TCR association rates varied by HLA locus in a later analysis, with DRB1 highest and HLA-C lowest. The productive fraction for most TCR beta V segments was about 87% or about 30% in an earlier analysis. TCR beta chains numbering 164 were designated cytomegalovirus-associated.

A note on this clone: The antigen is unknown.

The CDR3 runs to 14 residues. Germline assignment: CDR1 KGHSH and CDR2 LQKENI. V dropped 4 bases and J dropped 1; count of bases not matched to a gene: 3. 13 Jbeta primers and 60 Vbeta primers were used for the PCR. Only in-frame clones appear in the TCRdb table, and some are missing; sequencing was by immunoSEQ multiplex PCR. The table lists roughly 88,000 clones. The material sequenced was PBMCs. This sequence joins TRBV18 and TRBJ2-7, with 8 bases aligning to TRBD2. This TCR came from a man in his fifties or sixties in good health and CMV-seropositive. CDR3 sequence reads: CASSRSGKSYEQYF. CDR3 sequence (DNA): TGTGCCAGCTCACGTAGCGGGAAATCCTACGAGCAGTACTTC.